This T cell receptor beta chain was captured in a study of T cells after yellow fever vaccination. Whole-study context: Low-cell-number fractions were prepared with SMART-Seq v4 Ultra Low Input. Study-wide results and limits: Abundant contaminating clonotypes from the bulk population could appear in FACS-sorted repertoires. The secondary response was weaker but peaked faster, day 5 versus 15. Although most clonotypes did not, a small share appeared in both CD4 and CD8 compartments.

MiXCR, applied by TCRdb to the 5' RACE reads, yields one record per CDR3 protein. The sample yields some 250,000 distinct CDR3 sequences, about 3.9% seen once. The CDR3 spans 12 residues. Germline V gives CDR1 MNHNY, CDR2 SVGAGI (reference sequence). Losses at the gene ends were 9 bases for V and 5 bases for J; bases not matched to a gene: 4. This clonotype was found many times. Its antigen is not known. V and J are TRBV6-6 and TRBJ1-5, with 7 bases fitting TRBD1. Here the sequenced sample was PBMCs, taken 15 days after the yellow fever booster vaccination. The receptor's source is a young man who received the YFV17D yellow fever vaccine. The CDR3 nucleotides are TGTGCCAGTCGACAGGGAGATCAGCCCCAGCATTTT. Translating it yields CASRQGDQPQHF.